This entry concerns a single T cell receptor beta chain. This entry belongs to a study of blood T cell repertoires in COVID-19. The CDR3 is 11 amino acids. Germline V lookup: CDR1 MNHNY, CDR2 SVGAGI (reference sequence). Trimming pared 8 bases from V and 5 bases from J, leaving 8 bases between. Per the original data handling: Counts of nucleated cells, estimated from reference gene primer amplification, were obtained. Profiled with immunoSEQ multiplex PCR; TCRdb holds only in-frame clones, not every one. V, J and clone size reflect that table, while D and trimming were determined from the DNA. The repertoire includes some 240,000 clones, around 90% of them detected once, and about 7% sits in the top ten.

The chain recombines TRBV6-6 with TRBJ2-3, with D uncertain. Sequenced input: peripheral blood. The TCR originated in a man aged 55 to 69 who had recovered from COVID-19. The CDR3 is CASLLLDTQYF. CDR3 nucleotides: TGTGCCAGCCTCTTATTAGATACGCAGTATTTT.